These T cell receptor beta chains were read from a single sample in a study of T cell repertoires in ileal Crohn's disease. Sequencing used immunoSEQ multiplex PCR; TCRdb keeps in-frame clones, though not all of them. The data show 8,000 or so clones, 65% to 90% seen once. Sequencing was done on a sample of ileal tissue. The source of these receptors is an adult with Crohn's disease. Both conserved end residues are part of each CDR3. A D gene is named only where the DNA matches it firmly. Some rows have no size entry. The others give once, few or many, or a class for an expanded clone.

>once|TRBV15|TRBJ2-7|TRBD1
TGTGCCACCAGCAACCTACGGGACAGCTCCTACGAGCAGTACTTC
CATSNLRDSSYEQYF
>-|TRBV6-4|TRBJ2-3|TRBD2
TGTGCCAGCAGTGTGTCGGGAGGGGCCACAGATACGCAGTATTTT
CASSVSGGATDTQYF
>-|TRBV18|TRBJ1-1|TRBD1
TGTGCCAGCTCACCCCAGGGGGCAATGAACACTGAAGCTTTCTTT
CASSPQGAMNTEAFF
>-|TRBV19|TRBJ2-1|TRBD2
TGTGCCAGTAGTACCTTCGGGACTAGCGGGAGTTATGAGCAGTTCTTC
CASSTFGTSGSYEQFF
>once|TRBV27|TRBJ1-5|-
TGTGCCAGCAGTTTATCGCGACCGGGGGGGAACCAGCCCCAGCATTTT
CASSLSRPGGNQPQHF
>-|TRBV4-2|TRBJ1-3|-
TGTGCCAGCAGCCAAGAAGGGGGAGTTCCTGGAAACACCATATATTTT
CASSQEGGVPGNTIYF
>few|TRBV19|TRBJ1-6|-
TGTGCCAGTAGTATAGGGTATGAGAATTCACCCCTCCACTTT
CASSIGYENSPLHF
>few|TRBV13|TRBJ1-2|TRBD1
TGTGCCAGCAGCTTAGACCCCGGGACAGGACGGGATTATGGCTACACCTTC
CASSLDPGTGRDYGYTF
>-|TRBV27|TRBJ1-5|-
TGTGCCAGCAGTTTTATTGGGGATCATCAGCCCCAGCATTTT
CASSFIGDHQPQHF
>-|TRBV7-8|TRBJ1-3|-
TGTGCCAGCAGTCCCTCTGGAAACACCATATATTTT
CASSPSGNTIYF
>-|TRBV19|TRBJ1-2|-
TGTGCCAGTACCTCGGGGGCCTTCGACGTCTATGGCTACACCTTC
CASTSGAFDVYGYTF
>-|TRBV19|TRBJ1-5|-
TGTGCCAGTAGTTGGGGAGGGGATCAGCCCCAGCATTTT
CASSWGGDQPQHF
>-|TRBV12-5|TRBJ2-7|-
TGTGCTAGTGCCCGGGACGGCTACGAGCAGTACTTC
CASARDGYEQYF
>-|TRBV27|TRBJ1-1|-
TGTGCCAGCAGTAGACCCCCGGGGGATACTGAAGCTTTCTTT
CASSRPPGDTEAFF
>-|TRBV4-2|TRBJ2-7|-
TGTGCCAGCAGCCTCCGGGACACCTCCTACGAGCAGTACTTC
CASSLRDTSYEQYF
>few|TRBV5-1|TRBJ2-7|-
TGCGCCAGCAGCTTGGCCTCGGCCAGGGCCTCCTACGAGCAGTACTTC
CASSLASARASYEQYF
>-|TRBV7-6|TRBJ1-4|-
TGTGCCAGCAGCTTAATTAATGAAAAACTGTTTTTT
CASSLINEKLFF
>-|TRBV9|TRBJ1-3|TRBD1
TGTGCCAGCAGCGAGGGACAGGGCCTGAACACCATATATTTT
CASSEGQGLNTIYF
>-|TRBV28|TRBJ1-2|-
TGTGCCAGCCAGACCCCGGGTGGCTACACCTTC
CASQTPGGYTF
>-|TRBV4-3|TRBJ2-1|-
TGCGCCAGCAGCCTCGGGCCCCCTAATGAGCAGTTCTTC
CASSLGPPNEQFF
>-|TRBV6-1|TRBJ1-2|-
TGTGCCAGCACAGATAACTATGGCTACACCTTC
CASTDNYGYTF
>-|TRBV19|TRBJ1-5|-
TGTGCCAGTAGTATAGGCGGCAGATATCAGCCCCAGCATTTT
CASSIGGRYQPQHF
>-|TRBV7-2|TRBJ2-5|-
TGTGCCAGCAGCTTAGGAGGTTTGCGCGAAGAGACCCAGTACTTC
CASSLGGLREETQYF
>-|TRBV2|TRBJ1-2|-
TGTGCCAGCAGTGATTCTTTAGGTTACATCGACGCTAACTATGGCTACACCTTC
CASSDSLGYIDANYGYTF
>-|TRBV14|TRBJ2-2|-
TGTGCCAGCAGCCAATTGGGTCCCGGGGAGCTGTTTTTT
CASSQLGPGELFF
>-|TRBV19|TRBJ2-2|TRBD2
TGTGCCAGTAGTATTGGGCTAGCGGGAGGGGGCACCGGGGAGCTGTTTTTT
CASSIGLAGGGTGELFF
>-|TRBV4-3|TRBJ2-3|-
TGCGCCAGCAGCCAAGCCACACAGCCGGGGTCGGATACGCAGTATTTT
CASSQATQPGSDTQYF
>-|TRBV7-2|TRBJ2-7|-
TGTGCCAGCAGCTTAGGGGTGGCGATCTACGAGCAGTACTTC
CASSLGVAIYEQYF